The TCR beta chain under discussion was sequenced for a study of OX40 agonist ivuxolimab in advanced cancers. For the study in its entirety: Ivuxolimab, which targeted the costimulatory receptor OX40 (CD134), was an agonistic, fully human IgG2 monoclonal antibody. Intravenous ivuxolimab was administered to patients every 2 weeks at six dose levels: 0.01, 0.1, 0.3, 1.5, 3 and 10 mg/kg. Of the 50 or so patients in dose escalation, around 20 had hepatocellular carcinoma, about 15 had melanoma, 9 had renal cell carcinoma and 9 had head and neck cancer. In the dose-escalation cohort, 70% to 90% of patients were male, and the mean age was 60 years with a range of roughly 20 to 85. Prior anti-PD-1, anti-PD-L1 or anti-CTLA-4 therapy was permitted, and 40% of dose-escalation patients had received checkpoint inhibitors. Three dose-escalation patients achieved partial responses, one with hepatocellular carcinoma and two with cutaneous melanoma. Peripheral TCRbeta sequencing was intended to test whether TCR sequence diversity was altered and clonal T-cell expansion was caused by ivuxolimab. The paper describes the monotherapy dose-escalation part (N of about 52 patients) of the phase I trial of ivuxolimab. What the study reported, not specific to this receptor: Clonal expansion of both CD4+ and CD8+ blood T cells was observed from baseline to week 6 at doses 0.1 to 3.0 mg/kg. Which antigens the clonally expanded peripheral T cells were specific for was not determined. Partial responders in the 0.1-3.0 mg/kg groups had among the lowest normalized peripheral clonal expansion, especially among CD8+ T cells. After ivuxolimab, more expanded clones were found on average in CD8+ T cells than in CD4+ T cells. Low levels of normalized T-cell clonal expansion were also seen in some patients who did not respond.

For sequencing of the TCRbeta CDR3 region, genomic DNA was extracted from the sorted cells. TCRbeta CDR3 regions were sequenced using the immunoSEQ Assay. Not all clones reach the TCRdb copy of this immuneACCESS table, which keeps in-frame sequences only. Checked studies attribute under half of the gap to unresolved V genes and leave the rest unexplained. This sample has tens of thousands of clones in its table, and about 81% of those were observed once. The ten largest clones represent under 2% of the sample. The V and J ends are trimmed by 5 bases and 5 bases, leaving 18 bases between them. Inclusive of the bounding cysteine and phenylalanine, the CDR3 is 15 residues long. Kept here is only the CDR3 DNA, which spans 45 bases and is read in frame from base 1. CDR1 SGHVS and CDR2 FQNEAQ were looked up in the germline V gene. Worth noting for this clone: Its antigen specificity is not known. There are no base qualities to consult, and no much larger clone falls within one base.

Patients with autoimmune disease history or receiving systemic immunosuppression were excluded from the trial. In every dose cohort, peripheral blood was drawn for TCR sequencing at baseline, cycle 4 day 1, and cycle 7 day 1. Samples were obtained from an open-label, multicenter, first-in-human phase I dose-escalation trial of ivuxolimab. Adults with locally advanced or metastatic melanoma, renal cell carcinoma, hepatocellular carcinoma or head and neck squamous cell carcinoma were enrolled in the trial. Before TCR sequencing, CD4+ T cells and CD8+ T cells were sorted from peripheral blood as separate populations.

The receptor was isolated from an adult with an advanced solid tumor such as melanoma, head and neck, liver or kidney cancer. The chain is assembled from TRBV7-8 and TRBJ1-2, and TRBD1 may be the D gene, going by 6 matching bases. The sample was CD4+ or CD8+ T cells sorted from blood, taken in a trial of the OX40 agonist ivuxolimab. CDR3 sequence: CASSPGDTVLYGYTF. The bases read TGTGCCAGCAGCCCGGGGGACACCGTTCTATATGGCTACACCTTC. The full variable domain, completed from the reference TRBV7-8 and TRBJ1-2 proteins outside the CDR3, reads GAGVSQSPRYKVAKRGQDVALRCDPISGHVSLFWYQQALGQGPEFLTYFQNEAQLDKSGLPSDRFFAERPEGSVSTLKIQRTQQEDSAVYLCASSPGDTVLYGYTFGSGTRLTVV.